This T cell receptor (beta chain) comes out of a study of beta chain features in type 1 diabetes. Overall study results and limits: VDJ junctions in type 1 diabetes patients carried more deletions and fewer insertions.

In its sample, this clone was seen a few times. Its specificity is unknown. Expressed TCRB transcripts were sequenced because the entire RNA isolate underwent reverse transcription. Libraries were prepared by immunoSEQ multiplex PCR; TCRdb keeps only in-frame clonotypes and omits some of them. The repertoire has approximately 140,000 clones, about 7.1% of them found once; the top ten carry more than 1.1%. Every donor provided one heparinised blood draw, which averaged about 120 mL. Via CD45RO/CCR7/CD25/CD127/CD95/CD27, cells of the CD4+ naive, central memory, regulatory and stem cell-like memory subsets were sorted. The sequencing sample was made of central memory CD4+ T cells from blood. This TCR was sampled from a woman aged 25 to 45 in good health.

CDR3 amino acids: CASSLVGVLVQWTEAFF. In DNA form, the CDR3 reads TGTGCCAGCAGCTTAGTGGGAGTCCTCGTCCAGTGGACTGAAGCTTTCTTT. This chain uses TRBV7-6 with TRBJ1-1; D gene ambiguous. V lost 1 base and J lost 5, with 20 bases in between. Germline V gives CDR1 SGHVS, CDR2 FNYEAQ. This CDR3 has 17 amino acids.